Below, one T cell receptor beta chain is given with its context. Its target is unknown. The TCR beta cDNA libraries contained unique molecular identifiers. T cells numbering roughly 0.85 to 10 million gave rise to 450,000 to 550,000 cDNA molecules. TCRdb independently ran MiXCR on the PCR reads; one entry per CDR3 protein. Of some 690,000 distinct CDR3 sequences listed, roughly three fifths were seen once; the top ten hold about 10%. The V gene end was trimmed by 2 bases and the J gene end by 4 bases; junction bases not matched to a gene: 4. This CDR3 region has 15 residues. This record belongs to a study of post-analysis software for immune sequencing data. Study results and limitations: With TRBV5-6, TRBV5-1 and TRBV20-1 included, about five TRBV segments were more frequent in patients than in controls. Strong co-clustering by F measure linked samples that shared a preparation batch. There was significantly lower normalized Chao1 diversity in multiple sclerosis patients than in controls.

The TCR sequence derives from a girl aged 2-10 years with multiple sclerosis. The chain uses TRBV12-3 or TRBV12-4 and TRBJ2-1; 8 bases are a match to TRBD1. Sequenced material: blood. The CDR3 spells CASSLMGTGYNEQFF. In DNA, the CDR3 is TGTGCCAGCAGTTTAATGGGGACAGGTTACAATGAGCAGTTCTTC.